This entry lists 22 T cell receptor beta chains sequenced from one sample in a study of blood T cell repertoires in COVID-19. The protocol was immunoSEQ multiplex PCR, while the TCRdb copy is restricted to in-frame clones and leaves out a portion. The sample records approximately 300,000 clones, approximately 85% being singletons. The sequencing sample was made of PBMCs or T cells enriched from blood (not recorded which). These receptors were collected from a woman in her 30s who had recovered from COVID-19.

This clone was recorded a few times. The V and J genes are TRBV3-1 (or the pseudogene TRBV3-2) and TRBJ2-2; TRBD2 might be the D (6 bases). The V end lost 3 bases, the J end lost 6 bases, and 14 bases lay between the germline ends. The germline gives CDR1 LGHDT, CDR2 YNNKEL (reference sequence). This CDR3 is 15 amino acids long. The CDR3 DNA reads TGTGCCAGCAGCCACCCCAGGGCGGGGCCCGGGGAGCTGTTTTTT. Its translation is CASSHPRAGPGELFF.

The chain joins TRBV5-4 to TRBJ2-2; no definite D call. The CDR3 covers 14 residues. V was pared by 0 bases and J by 3 bases, with 6 bases between. Per germline, CDR1 SGHNT and CDR2 YYREEE (reference sequence). CDR3 DNA sequence: TGTGCCAGCAGCTTGGCGGAGTACACCGGGGAGCTGTTTTTT. It codes for CASSLAEYTGELFF.

The chain recombines TRBV29-1 with TRBJ1-1, with 12 bases aligning to TRBD1. Germline CDR1 and CDR2: SQVTM and ANQGSEA. The CDR3 covers 15 residues. The V and J ends lost 4 bases and 5 bases, in that order; junction bases with no gene match: 8. CDR3 sequence reads: CSVVGDRGRGTEAFF. As DNA, the CDR3 is TGCAGCGTTGTAGGGGACAGGGGGCGTGGGACTGAAGCTTTCTTT.

The rearrangement joins TRBV18 to TRBJ2-2; TRBD1 matches at 7 bases. V trimming: 5 bases; J trimming: 4 bases; junction bases outside the gene matches: 7. This CDR3 has 15 residues. Germline V gene sequence: CDR1 KGHSH, CDR2 LQKENI. CDR3 bases: TGTGCCAGCTCATTTCAGGGGGATGGCACCGGGGAGCTGTTTTTT. Protein product: CASSFQGDGTGELFF.

This chain connects TRBV20-1 to TRBJ2-1; 7 nucleotides align to TRBD1. Germline V gene lookup returns CDR1 DFQATT and CDR2 SNEGSKA (reference sequence). Trimming took 3 bases from V and 0 from J; bases not matched to a gene: 8. This CDR3 contains 16 residues. The CDR3 sequence: CSASPLTGSSYNEQFF. The CDR3 region has the DNA TGCAGTGCTAGTCCTCTGACAGGGAGCTCCTACAATGAGCAGTTCTTC.

The chain recombines TRBV11-2 with TRBJ2-5; D is perhaps TRBD2 (6 bases). The CDR3 is made up of 15 amino acids. Trimming removed 2 bases from V and 2 bases from J, with 12 bases in between. The germline gives CDR1 SGHAT, CDR2 FQNNGV. CDR3 sequence: CASSLSVGGQETQYF. The DNA of the CDR3 is TGTGCCAGCAGCTTATCCGTCGGGGGACAAGAGACCCAGTACTTC.

This clone showed up just a few times. This rearrangement joins TRBV9 to TRBJ2-2; D is possibly TRBD1 (5 bases). V was cut by 0 bases and J by 0 bases, with 15 bases left in between. The CDR3 spans 18 residues. CDR1 is SGDLS and CDR2 is YYNGEE in the germline V gene. This CDR3 is CASSVAPSGRANTGELFF. CDR3 in DNA: TGTGCCAGCAGCGTAGCCCCCTCAGGCAGGGCGAACACCGGGGAGCTGTTTTTT. The whole variable domain, remainder taken from reference TRBV9 and TRBJ2-2, is DSGVTQTPKHLITATGQRVTLRCSPRSGDLSVYWYQQSLDQGLQFLIQYYNGEERAKGNILERFSAQQFPDLHSELNLSSLELGDSALYFCASSVAPSGRANTGELFFGEGSRLTVL.

The rearrangement links TRBV6-5 to TRBJ1-5; D ambiguous. Trimming took 6 bases from V and 4 from J, leaving 7 bases between them. Germline V gene sequence: CDR1 MNHEY, CDR2 SVGAGI. This CDR3 region has 12 residues. This CDR3 reads CASRVGNQPQHF. Written as DNA, the CDR3 is TGTGCCAGCAGGGTCGGGAATCAGCCCCAGCATTTT.

The chain recombines TRBV30 with TRBJ1-2, with D tentatively TRBD1 (5 bases). This CDR3 contains 13 residues. Trimming took 4 bases from V and 1 from J, leaving 10 bases between them. Per the germline V gene, CDR1 is GTSNPN and CDR2 is SVGIG (reference sequence). The CDR3 here is CAWTPGLNYGYTF. The CDR3 DNA reads as TGTGCCTGGACCCCAGGGCTTAACTATGGCTACACCTTC.

This chain connects TRBV15 to TRBJ2-3; a possible D gene is TRBD2 (5 bases). V dropped 5 bases and J dropped 5 bases, with 8 bases sitting between them. CDR1 is LNHNV, CDR2 YYDKDF, per germline (reference sequence). This CDR3 region has 12 residues. CDR3 DNA: TGTGCCACCAGCGCTCGGGGAGATACGCAGTATTTT. Its translation: CATSARGDTQYF. Full variable domain (remainder filled in from reference TRBV15 and TRBJ2-3): DAMVIQNPRYQVTQFGKPVTLSCSQTLNHNVMYWYQQKSSQAPKLLFHYYDKDFNNEADTPDNFQSRRPNTSFCFLDIRSPGLGDTAMYLCATSARGDTQYFGPGTRLTVL.

V is TRBV20-1 and J is TRBJ1-6, with 8 positions matching TRBD1. The CDR3 totals 14 residues. Germline CDR1 is DFQATT and CDR2 is SNEGSKA (reference sequence). V lost 3 bases and J lost 7; bases outside the gene matches: 5. The DNA for the CDR3 is TGCAGTGCTAGTTCAGGGGGCTCCAATTCACCCCTCCACTTT. It translates to CSASSGGSNSPLHF.

This clone was recorded only once. The V gene is TRBV7-9, the J gene TRBJ1-2; D not resolved. Trimming removed 2 bases at V and 5 bases at J, with 9 bases between. Germline values: CDR1 SEHNR, CDR2 FQNEAQ (reference sequence). This CDR3 has 13 amino acids. The CDR3 region is CASSLNRRYGYTF. CDR3 DNA sequence: TGTGCCAGCAGCTTAAACAGACGGTATGGCTACACCTTC.

V gene TRBV18 combines with J gene TRBJ2-5; 13 bases are a match to TRBD2. Per the germline V gene, CDR1 is KGHSH and CDR2 is LQKENI. The CDR3 loop spans 16 amino acids. V dropped 2 bases and J dropped 3; count of bases not matched to a gene: 3. The CDR3 sequence: CASSPSGTSGKETQYF. In nucleotides, the CDR3 is TGTGCCAGCTCACCATCCGGGACTAGCGGGAAAGAGACCCAGTACTTC.

J is TRBJ2-7 and V is TRBV6-5; TRBD2 matches 10 bases. The V and J ends lost 3 bases and 5 bases, in that order; junction bases with no gene match: 10. Looked up from germline, CDR1 is MNHEY and CDR2 is SVGAGI. CDR3 size: 16 residues. CDR3 amino acids: CASSYIALAGADEQYF. The CDR3 DNA reads as TGTGCCAGCAGTTATATCGCCCTAGCGGGAGCTGACGAGCAGTACTTC.

The chain carries TRBV18 and TRBJ2-7, with 7 positions matching TRBD2. The V and J ends lost 3 bases and 0 bases, in that order; junction bases with no gene match: 5. The CDR3 totals 15 residues. The germline V gene encodes CDR1 KGHSH and CDR2 LQKENI. CDR3 coding DNA: TGTGCCAGCTCACCGCCTAGCGGTTCCTCCTACGAGCAGTACTTC. It yields the protein CASSPPSGSSYEQYF. Combining the CDR3 with reference TRBV18 and TRBJ2-7 gives the whole variable domain NAGVMQNPRHLVRRRGQEARLRCSPMKGHSHVYWYRQLPEEGLKFMVYLQKENIIDESGMPKERFSAEFPKEGPSILRIQQVVRGDSAAYFCASSPPSGSSYEQYFGPGTRLTVT.

The V and J genes are TRBV2 and TRBJ1-1; D remains unclear. V was trimmed by 4 bases and J by 1 base, leaving 10 bases between them. The CDR3 contains 14 residues. The germline gives CDR1 SNHLY, CDR2 FYNNEI. The CDR3 DNA reads TGTGCCAGCAGTGGCCCAGGTTCGAACACTGAAGCTTTCTTT. This encodes CASSGPGSNTEAFF.

The V and J genes are TRBV2 and TRBJ2-1; 7 bases are a match to TRBD2. Germline V gene data show CDR1 as SNHLY and CDR2 as FYNNEI. The V gene end was trimmed by 8 bases and the J gene end by 9 bases; junction bases not matched to a gene: 10. This CDR3 comprises 13 residues. The CDR3 sequence is CASFLGGVGEQFF. CDR3 nucleotide sequence: TGTGCCAGCTTTTTGGGGGGGGTGGGTGAGCAGTTCTTC.

As concerns this clone: One junction end does not reproduce the germline sequence, and a read error may be involved. J is TRBJ1-2 and V is TRBV2, with D maybe TRBD1 (6 bases). CDR1 and CDR2 (germline): SNHLY, FYNNEI. This CDR3 is built from 15 residues. CDR3 in amino acids: CASSEGGGLGYGYTF. Written as DNA, the CDR3 is TGTGCCAGCAGCGAAGGGGGGGGGCTCGGCTATGGCTACACCTTC.

The J gene is TRBJ1-1, the V gene TRBV5-1; no clear D gene. Germline CDR1 SGHRS, CDR2 YFSETQ. Trimming stripped 4 bases from V and 5 bases from J, with 9 bases between. CDR3 length equals 12 residues. This CDR3 is CASSPSGTEAFF. The CDR3 region has the DNA TGCGCCAGCAGCCCCTCGGGTACTGAAGCTTTCTTT.

CDR3 residues: CATSRGAGNNSPLHF. The DNA of the CDR3 is TGTGCCACCAGCAGAGGGGCCGGGAATAATTCACCCCTCCACTTT. The V and J genes are TRBV15 and TRBJ1-6; no reliable D call. The CDR3 spans 15 residues. Between the trimmed V and J ends, which lost 1 base and 5 bases, there was a span of 9 bases. Germline lookup yields CDR1 LNHNV and CDR2 YYDKDF (reference sequence).

The chain joins TRBV5-8 to TRBJ2-3; D is perhaps TRBD1 (6 bases). Germline lookup yields CDR1 SGHTS and CDR2 YDEGEE. V lost 1 base, J lost 0 bases, and 12 bases lay in between. The CDR3 loop spans 16 amino acids. In nucleotides, the CDR3 is TGTGCCAGCAGCTTGTTGGACAGACCTAGCACAGATACGCAGTATTTT. Encoded protein: CASSLLDRPSTDTQYF.

The gene calls are TRBV7-9 and TRBJ1-5, with TRBD1 matching 7 bases. Germline V gives CDR1 SEHNR, CDR2 FQNEAQ (reference sequence). J was trimmed by 6 bases and V by 1 base; bases with no gene match: 15. This CDR3 contains 18 residues. CDR3 sequence reads: CASSLDRGGSIGGQPQHF. CDR3 in DNA: TGTGCCAGCAGCTTAGATAGAGGGGGCTCGATCGGCGGTCAGCCCCAGCATTTT.